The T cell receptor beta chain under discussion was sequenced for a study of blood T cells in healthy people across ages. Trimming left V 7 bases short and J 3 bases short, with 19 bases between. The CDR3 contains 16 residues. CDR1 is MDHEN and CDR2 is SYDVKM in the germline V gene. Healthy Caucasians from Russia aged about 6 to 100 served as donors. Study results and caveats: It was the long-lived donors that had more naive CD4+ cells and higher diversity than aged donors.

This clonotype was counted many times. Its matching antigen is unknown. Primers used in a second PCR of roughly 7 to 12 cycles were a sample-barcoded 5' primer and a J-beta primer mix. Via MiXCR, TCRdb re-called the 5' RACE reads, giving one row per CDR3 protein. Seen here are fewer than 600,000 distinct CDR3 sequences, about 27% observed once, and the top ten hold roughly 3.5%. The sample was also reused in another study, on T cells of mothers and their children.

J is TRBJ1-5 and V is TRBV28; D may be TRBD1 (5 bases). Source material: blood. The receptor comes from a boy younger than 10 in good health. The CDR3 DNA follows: TGTGCCAGCATTAGAAACCGGGACGTAAACAATCAGCCCCAGCATTTT. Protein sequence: CASIRNRDVNNQPQHF.